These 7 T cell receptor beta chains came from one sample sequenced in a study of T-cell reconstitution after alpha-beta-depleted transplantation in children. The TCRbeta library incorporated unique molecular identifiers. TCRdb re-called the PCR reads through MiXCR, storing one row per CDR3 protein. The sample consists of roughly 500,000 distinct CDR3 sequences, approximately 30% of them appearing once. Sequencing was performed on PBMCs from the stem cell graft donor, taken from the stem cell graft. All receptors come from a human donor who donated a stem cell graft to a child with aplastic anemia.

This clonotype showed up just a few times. The CDR3 region is CSAREGPGNTQYF. CDR3 nucleotides: TGCAGTGCTAGAGAGGGTCCGGGGAACACGCAGTATTTT. The chain links TRBV20-1 to TRBJ2-3; the D gene is possibly TRBD2 (5 bases). Germline V CDR1 and CDR2: DFQATT, SNEGSKA (reference sequence). Trimming stripped 0 bases from V and 9 bases from J, with 13 bases between. The CDR3 is made up of 13 amino acids.

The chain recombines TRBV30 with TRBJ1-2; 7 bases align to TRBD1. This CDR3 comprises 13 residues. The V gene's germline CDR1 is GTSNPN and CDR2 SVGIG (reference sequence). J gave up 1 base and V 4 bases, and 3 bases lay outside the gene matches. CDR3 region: CAWKTGLNYGYTF. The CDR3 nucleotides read TGTGCCTGGAAGACAGGGCTTAACTATGGCTACACCTTC.

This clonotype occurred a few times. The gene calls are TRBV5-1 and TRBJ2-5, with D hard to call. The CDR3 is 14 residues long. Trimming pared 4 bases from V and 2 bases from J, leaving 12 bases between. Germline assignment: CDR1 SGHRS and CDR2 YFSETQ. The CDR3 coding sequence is TGCGCCAGCAGCACCGGTAGAATGCAAGAGACCCAGTACTTC. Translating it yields CASSTGRMQETQYF.

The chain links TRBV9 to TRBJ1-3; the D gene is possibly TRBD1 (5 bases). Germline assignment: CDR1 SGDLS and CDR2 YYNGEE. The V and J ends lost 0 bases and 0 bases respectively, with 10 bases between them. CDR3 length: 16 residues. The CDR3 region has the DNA TGTGCCAGCAGCGTAGCTGGCGGGACCTCTGGAAACACCATATATTTT. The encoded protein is CASSVAGGTSGNTIYF.

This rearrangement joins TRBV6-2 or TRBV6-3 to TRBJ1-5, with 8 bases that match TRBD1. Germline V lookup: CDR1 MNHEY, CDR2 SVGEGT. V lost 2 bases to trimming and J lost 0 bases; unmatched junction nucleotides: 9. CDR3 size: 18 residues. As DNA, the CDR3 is TGTGCCAGCAGTTACCAAGGGTGGACAGGGAGTAGCAATCAGCCCCAGCATTTT. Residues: CASSYQGWTGSSNQPQHF.

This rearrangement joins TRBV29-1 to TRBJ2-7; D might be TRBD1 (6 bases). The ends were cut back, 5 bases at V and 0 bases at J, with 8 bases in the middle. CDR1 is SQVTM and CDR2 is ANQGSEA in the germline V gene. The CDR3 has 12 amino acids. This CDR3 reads CSVKDSSYEQYF. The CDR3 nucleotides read TGCAGCGTTAAGGACAGCTCCTACGAGCAGTACTTC.

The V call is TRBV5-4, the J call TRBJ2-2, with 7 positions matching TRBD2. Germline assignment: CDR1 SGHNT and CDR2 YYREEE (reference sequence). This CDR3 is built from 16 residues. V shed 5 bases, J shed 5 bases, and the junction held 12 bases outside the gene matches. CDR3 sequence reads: CASRPGGEYGTGELFF. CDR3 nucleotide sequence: TGTGCCAGCAGGCCTGGGGGGGAGTATGGAACCGGGGAGCTGTTTTTT.